What follows are 21 T cell receptor beta chains derived from one specimen sequenced in a study of low-dose radiotherapy and immunotherapy resistance in tumors. TRAV and TRBV primers primed cDNA for both TCRalpha and TCRbeta. A constant-region primer paired with the V-primer adapter amplified TCRs over about 20 PCR cycles. TCRdb processed the reads anew with MiXCR; each CDR3 protein has one entry. Here the sample spans about 30,000 distinct CDR3 sequences, around 50% being singletons. Time point meaning: after trial treatment. The treatment was: LDRT plus nivolumab, ipilimumab, low-dose cyclophosphamide and aspirin (RACIN trial). This sample comprised PBMCs, obtained after low-dose radiotherapy plus immunotherapy. These receptors were collected from a male donor with gallbladder cancer.

This clonotype came up a few times. A far larger clone is off by one base, so a read error is likely. The chain couples TRBV2 to TRBJ1-4; D uncertain. Trimming pared 4 bases from V and 4 bases from J, leaving 7 bases between. Germline V CDR1 and CDR2: SNHLY, FYNNEI. The CDR3 is 13 amino acids. The CDR3 DNA is TGTGCCAGCAGTGCCGGCGGTAATGAAAAACTGTTTTTT. It translates to CASSAGGNEKLFF.

Judged by abundance, this clonotype is medium-sized (0.01 to 0.1%). V gene TRBV28 combines with J gene TRBJ2-1; D uncertain. The V end lost 6 bases, the J end lost 1 base, and 10 bases lay between the germline ends. CDR1 and CDR2 (germline): MDHEN, SYDVKM. The CDR3 has 14 residues. The CDR3 coding sequence is TGTGCCAGCAGCCCCCGGGCTTCCTACAATGAGCAGTTCTTC. Its translation is CASSPRASYNEQFF.

About this clonotype itself: The likely explanation is a read error, given a far larger clone one base away. This chain uses TRBV7-8 with TRBJ2-1, with D possibly TRBD2 on 5 matching bases. Deletions cut 1 base from V and 10 bases from J, with 14 bases between. Germline V gene sequence: CDR1 SGHVS, CDR2 FQNEAQ. The CDR3 is made up of 14 amino acids. CDR3 coding DNA: TGTGCCAGCAGCTTAGTTTCGGGGTCCTACGAGCAGTTCTTC. Translating gives CASSLVSGSYEQFF.

In this sample, this clonotype turned up a few times. V usage is TRBV5-1 and J usage is TRBJ1-1; D may be TRBD1 (6 bases). Per germline, CDR1 SGHRS and CDR2 YFSETQ. This CDR3 has 16 residues. V dropped 0 bases and J dropped 0 bases, with 12 bases sitting between them. The CDR3 spells CASSLGAGTMNTEAFF. The CDR3 region has the DNA TGCGCCAGCAGCTTGGGCGCCGGGACAATGAACACTGAAGCTTTCTTT.

CDR3 sequence reads: CASSPDRGDGYTF. CDR3 DNA sequence: TGTGCCAGCAGCCCCGACAGGGGCGATGGCTACACCTTC. The rearrangement links TRBV5-4 to TRBJ1-2, with TRBD1 matching over 8 bases. In germline, CDR1 is SGHNT, CDR2 YYREEE (reference sequence). The CDR3 extends over 13 amino acids. The V gene end was trimmed by 4 bases and the J gene end by 6 bases; junction bases not matched to a gene: 5.

The chain joins TRBV6-5 to TRBJ1-5; the D is unclear. The CDR3 covers 13 residues. Trimming took off 5 bases at V and 7 bases at J, with 12 bases between the two ends. From germline, CDR1 is MNHEY and CDR2 SVGAGI. The CDR3 protein is CASSPAGPQPQHF. CDR3 nucleotide sequence: TGTGCCAGCAGTCCAGCCGGGCCCCAGCCCCAGCATTTT.

This clonotype was seen only a few times. The chain combines TRBV5-4 with TRBJ1-2; D remains ambiguous. With 3 bases removed from V and 1 base from J, the gap between germline ends came to 13 bases. In germline, CDR1 is SGHNT, CDR2 YYREEE (reference sequence). The CDR3 spans 15 residues. Here the CDR3 reads CASSWENGVNYGYTF. The CDR3 DNA follows: TGTGCCAGCAGCTGGGAAAACGGGGTTAACTATGGCTACACCTTC.

This chain connects TRBV5-4 to TRBJ2-7; tentative D call: TRBD1 (6 bases). The CDR3 consists of 14 residues. V lost 3 bases, J lost 2 bases, and 12 bases lay in between. Germline V gives CDR1 SGHNT, CDR2 YYREEE (reference sequence). CDR3 amino acids: CASSWETGPYEQYF. The CDR3 nucleotides read TGTGCCAGCAGCTGGGAGACAGGACCCTACGAGCAGTACTTC.

This clonotype was counted ten times or more. The chain has TRBV5-6 and TRBJ2-7; D is unresolved. Trimming took 1 base from V and 6 from J, leaving 17 bases between them. Germline CDR1 is SGHDT and CDR2 is YYEEEE. CDR3 length equals 15 residues. In nucleotides, the CDR3 is TGTGCCAGCAGCTTGTTCAAACTAATCCCATCCGAGCAGTACTTC. This codes for CASSLFKLIPSEQYF.

V gene TRBV2 combines with J gene TRBJ2-7, with TRBD2 matching over 12 bases. The CDR3 runs 19 residues. Germline V CDR1 and CDR2: SNHLY, FYNNEI. V shed 7 bases, J shed 4 bases, and the junction held 20 bases outside the gene matches. CDR3 in amino acids: CASMLLRTSGTFLQYEQYF. Written as DNA, the CDR3 is TGTGCCAGCATGCTACTACGGACTAGCGGGACCTTCCTCCAGTACGAGCAGTACTTC.

The chain joins TRBV15 to TRBJ2-7; 9 nucleotides align to TRBD1. This CDR3 has 14 amino acids. The trim removed 5 bases at V and 6 bases at J, leaving 8 bases unmatched. Germline V lookup: CDR1 LNHNV, CDR2 YYDKDF (reference sequence). CDR3 in amino acids: CATSARGTGFEQYF. Here the CDR3 DNA reads TGTGCCACCAGCGCCCGGGGGACAGGGTTCGAGCAGTACTTC.

The chain has TRBV19 and TRBJ1-4; D is perhaps TRBD1 (5 bases). CDR1 is LNHDA, CDR2 SQIVND, per germline (reference sequence). This CDR3 comprises 13 residues. V lost 7 bases and J lost 6, with 12 bases in between. The CDR3 reads CASKGTGDEKLFF. CDR3 DNA sequence: TGTGCCAGTAAAGGGACCGGGGATGAAAAACTGTTTTTT.

This clonotype came up a few times. The CDR3 loop reads CASSPEGQVHQPQHF. CDR3 nucleotides: TGTGCCAGCTCACCAGAGGGACAGGTTCATCAGCCCCAGCATTTT. The rearrangement links TRBV18 to TRBJ1-5, with TRBD1 matching 8 bases. This CDR3 comprises 15 residues. After removal of 2 bases from V and 5 bases from J, the junction contained 5 bases not matched to a gene. Germline CDR1 and CDR2: KGHSH and LQKENI. Filled out from reference TRBV18 and TRBJ1-5, the complete variable domain reads NAGVMQNPRHLVRRRGQEARLRCSPMKGHSHVYWYRQLPEEGLKFMVYLQKENIIDESGMPKERFSAEFPKEGPSILRIQQVVRGDSAAYFCASSPEGQVHQPQHFGDGTRLSIL.

This clonotype has just a few counts. The chain employs TRBV28 and TRBJ2-3; 9 nucleotides agree with TRBD1. Trimming at V came to 4 bases and at J to 2 bases, leaving 7 bases not matched to a gene. Germline lookup yields CDR1 MDHEN and CDR2 SYDVKM. This CDR3 contains 16 residues. The CDR3 is CASSSRTGAITDTQYF. For the CDR3, the DNA is TGTGCCAGCAGTTCCCGGACAGGGGCCATCACAGATACGCAGTATTTT.

This chain uses TRBV19 with TRBJ2-2; a possible D gene is TRBD2 (5 bases). Germline CDR1 is LNHDA and CDR2 is SQIVND (reference sequence). The length of the CDR3 is 16 residues. The ends were cut back, 3 bases at V and 4 bases at J, with 15 bases in the middle. CDR3 residues: CASSIIPGILTGELFF. The CDR3 DNA follows: TGTGCCAGTAGTATCATCCCCGGGATCCTCACCGGGGAGCTGTTTTTT.

This clonotype was observed once. The chain employs TRBV20-1 and TRBJ1-4, with no clear D. The germline V and J ends were trimmed by 1 base and 0 bases, with 9 bases remaining between them. Germline CDR1 DFQATT, CDR2 SNEGSKA (reference sequence). This CDR3 has 15 amino acids. For the CDR3, the DNA is TGCAGTGCTAGAGGGGTGGCCGCAACTAATGAAAAACTGTTTTTT. This gives the protein CSARGVAATNEKLFF.

Regarding this clonotype: This sequence is one base from a far larger clone and is likely a read error. This chain links TRBV3-1 with TRBJ2-3; TRBD2 aligns across 8 bases. After removal of 8 bases from V and 3 bases from J, the junction contained 10 bases not matched to a gene. The CDR3 covers 15 residues. Germline lookup yields CDR1 LGHDT and CDR2 YNNKEL (reference sequence). The CDR3 DNA sequence: TGTGCCAGCGGTGAACTGCTAGCGGGTACAGATACGCAGTATTTT. Protein product: CASGELLAGTDTQYF.

This clonotype occurred a few times. A far bigger clonotype differs at one base, so this is likely a read error. This chain connects TRBV3-1 to TRBJ2-4; D unclear. V lost 5 bases to trimming and J lost 13 bases, with 18 bases between them. CDR1 is LGHDT, CDR2 YNNKEL, per germline (reference sequence). The CDR3 extends over 13 amino acids. The CDR3 is CASSSTMGIGQYF. CDR3 in DNA: TGTGCCAGCAGCTCTACCATGGGGATAGGGCAGTACTTC. The full variable domain, in which reference TRBV3-1 and TRBJ2-4 provide the parts outside the CDR3, is DTAVSQTPKYLVTQMGNDKSIKCEQNLGHDTMYWYKQDSKKFLKIMFSYNNKELIINETVPNRFSPKSPDKAHLNLHINSLELGDSAVYFCASSSTMGIGQYFGAGTRLSVL.

This clonotype was observed a few times. CDR3 sequence: CASSMSGLETQYF. The CDR3 DNA follows: TGTGCCAGTAGTATGTCAGGGTTGGAGACCCAGTACTTC. This chain links TRBV19 with TRBJ2-5, with D perhaps TRBD1 (5 bases). V was clipped by 3 bases and J by 5 bases, with 10 bases between them. The CDR3 is made up of 13 amino acids. Looked up from germline, CDR1 is LNHDA and CDR2 is SQIVND (reference sequence). Looking up the rest from reference TRBV19 and TRBJ2-5 gives the full variable domain: DGGITQSPKYLFRKEGQNVTLSCEQNLNHDAMYWYRQDPGQGLRLIYYSQIVNDFQKGDIAEGYSVSREKKESFPLTVTSAQKNPTAFYLCASSMSGLETQYFGPGTRLLVL.

The chain uses TRBV3-1 and TRBJ2-1, with 12 bases identical to TRBD2. V was pared by 5 bases and J by 7 bases, with 6 bases of the junction left unmatched. The germline gives CDR1 LGHDT, CDR2 YNNKEL (reference sequence). This CDR3 region has 15 residues. This CDR3 reads CASSVSTSGGNEQFF. The DNA for the CDR3 is TGTGCCAGCAGCGTATCGACTAGCGGGGGAAATGAGCAGTTCTTC.

This clonotype was detected many times. This chain links TRBV10-3 with TRBJ2-4; TRBD2 matches at 10 bases. Per germline, CDR1 ENHRY and CDR2 SYGVKD. Trimming cost V 3 bases and J 9 bases; bases outside gene matches: 2. This CDR3 is 13 amino acids long. CDR3 region: CAISDLAGVIQYF. The DNA for the CDR3 is TGTGCCATCAGTGATCTAGCGGGGGTCATTCAGTACTTC.